These 26 T cell receptor beta chains came from one sample sequenced in a study of blood T cell repertoires in COVID-19 (dated by TCRdb to the early 2020s). Library preparation used the immunoSEQ multiplex PCR assay. Not all clones reach the TCRdb copy of this immuneACCESS table, which keeps in-frame sequences only. Checked studies attribute under half of the gap to unresolved V genes and leave the rest unexplained. For this sample there are under 250,000 clones; around 82% appear just once. About 9% of the sample goes to the ten largest clones. The sequenced sample was peripheral blood. The receptors here all came from a man aged 40-50 years with active or convalescent COVID-19.

J is TRBJ1-2 and V is TRBV4-1, with 9 bases fitting TRBD1. The length of the CDR3 is 16 residues. CDR1 is MGHRA, CDR2 YSYEKL, per germline. With 4 bases clipped from V and 5 bases from J, the junction kept 11 bases outside the gene matches. CDR3 coding DNA: TGCGCCAGCAGCCCTGGGACAGGGACAAGTCGGTATGGCTACACCTTC. Translating it yields CASSPGTGTSRYGYTF.

The chain has TRBV11-3 and TRBJ2-1; 8 bases fit TRBD2. The J segment lost 3 bases and the V segment lost 5 bases, leaving 6 bases of the junction unmatched. This CDR3 has 15 amino acids. Germline-derived CDR1 and CDR2 are SGHNT and YENEEA. As DNA, the CDR3 is TGTGCCAGCAGCCTAAGGGGACTAGTCTACAATGAGCAGTTCTTC. Its translation: CASSLRGLVYNEQFF.

This clone has at least ten counts. The CDR3 nucleotides are TGCGCCAGCAGAATTTCCCCGACAGGGGAGGCTGGAAACACCATATATTTT. Amino acids: CASRISPTGEAGNTIYF. The J gene is TRBJ1-3, the V gene TRBV5-1; TRBD1 matches 8 bases. CDR3 size: 17 residues. Germline V CDR1 and CDR2: SGHRS, YFSETQ. V trimming: 5 bases; J trimming: 2 bases; junction bases outside the gene matches: 12. The entire variable domain, with the rest obtained from reference TRBV5-1 and TRBJ1-3, is as follows: KAGVTQTPRYLIKTRGQQVTLSCSPISGHRSVSWYQQTPGQGLQFLFEYFSETQRNKGNFPGRFSGRQFSNSRSEMNVSTLELGDSALYLCASRISPTGEAGNTIYFGEGSWLTVV.

This chain connects TRBV4-1 to TRBJ2-2; D is perhaps TRBD1 (6 bases). Germline CDR1 reads MGHRA; CDR2 reads YSYEKL. This CDR3 has 16 residues. Trimming left V 0 bases short and J 1 base short, with 9 bases between. In DNA form, the CDR3 reads TGCGCCAGCAGCCAAGACCCGGGACAGAACACCGGGGAGCTGTTTTTT. Translating it yields CASSQDPGQNTGELFF.

About this clone: Germline and junction disagree at one end, which may indicate a read error. The chain has TRBV7-2 and TRBJ2-5; TRBD2 matches 10 bases. The CDR3 spans 16 residues. Germline V gene data show CDR1 as SGHTA and CDR2 as FQGNSA. CDR3: CASNLRSGGAGETQYF. As DNA, the CDR3 is TGTGCCAGCAACTTAAGGAGCGGGGGGGCCGGAGAGACCCAGTACTTC.

This clone turned up a few times. The rearrangement links TRBV15 to TRBJ1-4; TRBD1 is a possible D gene (6 bases). The germline CDR1 and CDR2 sequences are LNHNV and YYDKDF (reference sequence). V gave up 0 bases and J gave up 8 bases, with 10 bases separating them. The CDR3 totals 14 residues. CDR3 nucleotide sequence: TGTGCCACCAGCAGAGATAGGGGGACAGAAAAACTGTTTTTT. Translated, it gives CATSRDRGTEKLFF.

The chain has TRBV19 and TRBJ2-5; 11 bases match TRBD1. Germline V lookup: CDR1 LNHDA, CDR2 SQIVND (reference sequence). CDR3 length: 17 residues. Trimming cost V 4 bases and J 0 bases; bases outside gene matches: 7. CDR3 in DNA: TGTGCCAGTAGTACCCCGGACAGGGGGCGTTACCAAGAGACCCAGTACTTC. Amino acid sequence: CASSTPDRGRYQETQYF.

The V gene is TRBV21-1, the J gene TRBJ2-7; the table's TRBD2 call for D was not verified on the DNA. TRBV21-1 is a pseudogene. The CDR3 contains 12 residues. In DNA, the CDR3 is TGCTCCCGGGGGGCAGGGACCTACGAGCAGTACTTC. Its protein product is CSRGAGTYEQYF.

This chain uses TRBV24-1 with TRBJ2-3; 9 bases align to TRBD1. The CDR3 runs 17 residues. V gave up 4 bases and J gave up 1 base; unmatched junction bases: 8. Germline V lookup: CDR1 KGHDR, CDR2 SFDVKD. The CDR3 here is CATSDPGQGPGTDTQYF. The CDR3 DNA reads as TGTGCCACCAGTGACCCGGGACAGGGCCCGGGCACAGATACGCAGTATTTT.

V and J are TRBV6-2 or TRBV6-3 and TRBJ2-5; 9 bases map to TRBD1. Germline V gene lookup returns CDR1 MNHEY and CDR2 SVGEGT. The CDR3 covers 15 residues. With V trimmed by 3 bases and J by 4 bases, 6 bases remained unmatched. CDR3 DNA sequence: TGTGCCAGCAGTTATTGGACAGGGGAAACAGAGACCCAGTACTTC. The encoded protein is CASSYWTGETETQYF.

In its sample, this clone was seen once. The chain recombines TRBV3-1 (or the pseudogene TRBV3-2) with TRBJ1-5; the D is unclear. This CDR3 has 13 residues. The germline CDR1 and CDR2 sequences are LGHDT and YNNKEL (reference sequence). V was trimmed by 3 bases and J by 4 bases, leaving 7 bases between them. This CDR3 is CASSQAENQPQHF. Written as DNA, the CDR3 is TGTGCCAGCAGCCAGGCGGAGAATCAGCCCCAGCATTTT.

This clone was seen at least ten times. This chain uses TRBV6-2 or TRBV6-3 with TRBJ1-4; no reliable D call. Germline lookup yields CDR1 MNHEY and CDR2 SVGEGT. V lost 6 bases and J lost 7, with 18 bases in between. The CDR3 covers 15 residues. The CDR3 loop is CASSLGLRSGEKLFF. The CDR3 nucleotides are TGTGCCAGCAGCTTGGGCCTAAGGAGCGGTGAAAAACTGTTTTTT.

The chain carries TRBV7-8 and TRBJ2-7, with 8 nucleotides matching TRBD1. Trimming cost V 1 base and J 3 bases; bases outside gene matches: 5. Germline V gene lookup returns CDR1 SGHVS and CDR2 FQNEAQ. The CDR3 covers 15 residues. As DNA, the CDR3 is TGTGCCAGCAGCTTAGATACGGGACAGGTCTACGAGCAGTACTTC. Its translation is CASSLDTGQVYEQYF.

The chain uses TRBV15 and TRBJ1-2, with D perhaps matching TRBD1 (5 bases). The V end lost 6 bases, the J end lost 0 bases, and 14 bases lay between the germline ends. CDR3 length: 15 residues. Germline CDR1 is LNHNV and CDR2 is YYDKDF (reference sequence). Written as DNA, the CDR3 is TGTGCCACCAGTGGGGGGGGGAGTTCTAACTATGGCTACACCTTC. Amino acids: CATSGGGSSNYGYTF.

The chain recombines TRBV7-9 with TRBJ1-5; weak D call: TRBD1 (5 bases). V lost 1 base, J lost 5 bases, and 6 bases lay in between. The CDR3 has 13 amino acids. In germline, CDR1 is SEHNR, CDR2 FQNEAQ (reference sequence). The CDR3 DNA is TGTGCCAGCAGCTTAGGACAGTATCAGCCCCAGCATTTT. Protein sequence: CASSLGQYQPQHF.

The V gene is TRBV5-6, the J gene TRBJ2-3, with TRBD1 as a possible D gene (5 bases). Germline CDR1 is SGHDT and CDR2 is YYEEEE. V lost 3 bases to trimming and J lost 0 bases, with 8 bases between them. CDR3 length: 14 residues. CDR3 residues: CASSWGASTDTQYF. Written as DNA, the CDR3 is TGTGCCAGCAGCTGGGGCGCTAGCACAGATACGCAGTATTTT.

The V call is TRBV18, the J call TRBJ2-7; 7 bases align to TRBD1. Germline V gene data show CDR1 as KGHSH and CDR2 as LQKENI. J lost 6 bases, V lost 1 base, and 3 bases had no gene match. The CDR3 covers 13 residues. CDR3 protein: CASSPQNRGEQYF. CDR3 DNA: TGTGCCAGCTCACCACAAAACAGGGGCGAGCAGTACTTC.

The V and J genes are TRBV14 and TRBJ2-2; 8 bases align to TRBD1. Germline lookup yields CDR1 SGHDN and CDR2 FVKESK. CDR3 length: 14 residues. The J segment lost 6 bases and the V segment lost 4 bases, leaving 4 bases of the junction unmatched. The CDR3 reads CASSLQGAAGELFF. The CDR3 DNA follows: TGTGCCAGCAGCCTTCAGGGGGCGGCCGGGGAGCTGTTTTTT.

This chain connects TRBV7-9 to TRBJ2-7, with 11 bases aligning to TRBD1. The germline CDR1 and CDR2 sequences are SEHNR and FQNEAQ (reference sequence). The J segment lost 5 bases and the V segment lost 0 bases, leaving 12 bases of the junction unmatched. CDR3 length equals 18 residues. The CDR3 here is CASSLAVLVDRGQNEQYF. The CDR3 DNA follows: TGTGCCAGCAGCTTAGCGGTATTGGTGGACAGGGGGCAAAACGAGCAGTACTTC.

The chain is built from TRBV6-5 and TRBJ2-6; the D gene is possibly TRBD2 (5 bases). This CDR3 contains 14 residues. Germline lookup yields CDR1 MNHEY and CDR2 SVGAGI. V lost 5 bases, J lost 2 bases, and 7 bases lay in between. The CDR3 here is CASSPEAGANVLTF. The DNA of the CDR3 is TGTGCCAGCAGTCCGGAGGCTGGGGCCAACGTCCTGACTTTC.

The V call is TRBV10-1, the J call TRBJ1-2; D not certain. Germline loops: CDR1 WNHNN, CDR2 SYGVQD (reference sequence). The CDR3 totals 13 residues. V lost 0 bases to trimming and J lost 5 bases, with 7 bases between them. CDR3 bases: TGCGCCAGCAGTGAGTCAACAGTATATGGCTACACCTTC. The encoded protein is CASSESTVYGYTF.

This clone was seen many times. The V gene is TRBV30, the J gene TRBJ1-3; TRBD1 agrees at 10 bases. CDR1 and CDR2 (germline): GTSNPN, SVGIG (reference sequence). There are 17 residues in the CDR3. Unmatched junction bases numbered 10, after V lost 3 bases and J lost 2 bases. The CDR3 protein is CAWRGNPGQGTGNTIYF. The CDR3 coding sequence is TGTGCCTGGAGAGGAAATCCGGGACAGGGGACTGGAAACACCATATATTTT.

This chain links TRBV12-5 with TRBJ1-2; no clear D. The CDR3 contains 14 residues. Germline assignment: CDR1 LGHNT and CDR2 FRNRAP. V lost 6 bases, J lost 0 bases, and 11 bases lay in between. The CDR3 DNA follows: TGTGCTAGTGGGTCCCTCGGGGCTAACTATGGCTACACCTTC. Its protein product is CASGSLGANYGYTF.

This chain joins TRBV6-5 and TRBJ2-3; 7 bases line up with TRBD2. The CDR3 extends over 16 amino acids. Germline assignment: CDR1 MNHEY and CDR2 SVGAGI. Unmatched junction bases numbered 9, after V lost 2 bases and J lost 4 bases. The CDR3 region is CASSYGGGSLADTQYF. The DNA of the CDR3 is TGTGCCAGCAGTTACGGTGGCGGGAGTCTCGCAGATACGCAGTATTTT.

The genes are TRBV21-1 and TRBJ1-5; TRBD1 is the table's D call and was not checked against the DNA. TRBV21-1 is marked as a pseudogene. The CDR3 runs to 17 residues. For the CDR3, the DNA is TGTGCCAGCAGCAAAGCCCGTTGGGCCTATAGCAATCAGCCCCAGCATTTT. Translating gives CASSKARWAYSNQPQHF.

J is TRBJ1-5 and V is TRBV7-2, with TRBD1 matching over 10 bases. CDR3 length: 16 amino acids. After removal of 1 base from V and 3 bases from J, the junction contained 3 bases not matched to a gene. Germline assignment: CDR1 SGHTA and CDR2 FQGNSA. CDR3 sequence (DNA): TGTGCCAGCAGCTTAGTTGGGACAGGGGTCAATCAGCCCCAGCATTTT. Its protein product is CASSLVGTGVNQPQHF.